The T cell receptor (beta chain) described here comes from a study of beta chain features in type 1 diabetes. Sorted CD4+ subsets: naive, central memory, regulatory, stem cell-like memory (CD45RO/CCR7/CD25/CD127/CD95/CD27 panel). Reverse transcribing all isolated RNA meant expressed TCRB transcripts were sequenced. Measured with immunoSEQ multiplex PCR; TCRdb has only the in-frame clones, and not every one. The sample has roughly 700,000 clones, roughly an eighth seen once. Overall study findings and caveats: Patients with type 1 diabetes showed fewer VDJ junction insertions and more deletions. For patients, the naive, central memory and Treg TCRB repertoires appeared more alike than for healthy donors. Among all four CD4+ subsets, Type 1 diabetes patients had TCRB CDR3s that were moderately but significantly shorter.

This clone was counted a few times. Its matching antigen is unknown. Looked up from germline, CDR1 is SNHLY and CDR2 is FYNNEI. This CDR3 region has 11 residues. Trimming left V 5 bases short and J 7 bases short, with 8 bases between. Sequenced sample: naive CD4+ T cells from blood. The V call is TRBV2, the J call TRBJ1-1; D unresolved. This clonotype was obtained from a man aged 18-30 years with type 1 diabetes. Here the CDR3 reads CASSHEGEAFF. The CDR3 DNA follows: TGTGCCAGCAGTCATGAAGGTGAAGCTTTCTTT.